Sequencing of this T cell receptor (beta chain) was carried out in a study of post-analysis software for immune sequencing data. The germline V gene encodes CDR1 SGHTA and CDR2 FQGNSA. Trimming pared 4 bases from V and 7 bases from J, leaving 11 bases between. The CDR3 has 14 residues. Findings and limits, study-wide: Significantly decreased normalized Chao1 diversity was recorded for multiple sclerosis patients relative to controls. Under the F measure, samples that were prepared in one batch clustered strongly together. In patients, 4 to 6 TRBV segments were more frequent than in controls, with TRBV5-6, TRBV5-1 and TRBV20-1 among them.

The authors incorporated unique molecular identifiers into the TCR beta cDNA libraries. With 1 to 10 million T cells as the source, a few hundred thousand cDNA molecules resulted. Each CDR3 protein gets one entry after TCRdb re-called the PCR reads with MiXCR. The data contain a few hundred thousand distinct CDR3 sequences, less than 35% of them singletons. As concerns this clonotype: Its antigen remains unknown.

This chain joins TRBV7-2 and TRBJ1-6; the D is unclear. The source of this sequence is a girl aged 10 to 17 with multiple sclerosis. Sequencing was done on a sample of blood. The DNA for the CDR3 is TGTGCCAGCAGCTCCCGGGTGGCCAATTCACCCCTCCACTTT. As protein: CASSSRVANSPLHF.